This T cell receptor beta chain stems from a study of blood T cell repertoires in COVID-19. The CDR3 runs to 15 residues. V gave up 0 bases and J gave up 5 bases; unmatched junction bases: 3. CDR1 and CDR2 from the germline V gene are SGHTA and FQGNSA. Assay used: immunoSEQ multiplex PCR; TCRdb lists only in-frame clones, some missing. Counted here are 350,000 to 450,000 clones, over 75% occurring once; the ten biggest clones make up roughly 2%. This TCR was sampled from a man in his forties in a cohort exposed to, infected with or recovered from COVID-19 (not recorded which). Sample: PBMCs or T cells enriched from blood (not recorded which). The chain joins TRBV7-2 to TRBJ1-1; TRBD1 agrees at 10 bases. The CDR3 coding sequence is TGTGCCAGCAGCTTAGCGGGACAGGGGTTTACTGAAGCTTTCTTT. Translated, it gives CASSLAGQGFTEAFF.